Listed below are T cell receptor beta chains from one sample, sequenced in a study of T-cell reconstitution after alpha-beta-depleted transplantation in children. TCRdb analysed the PCR reads with MiXCR anew, one entry per CDR3 protein. The table has 450,000 to 600,000 distinct CDR3 sequences, 13% seen once. Source: PBMCs, mostly from graft donor cells, taken 360 days after TCRalphabeta/CD19-depleted stem cell transplant. The receptors derive from a male patient between 5 and 17 years old who had a stem cell transplant for acute myeloid leukemia, so the T cells may come from the graft donor. The CDR3 runs from the conserved cysteine through the conserved F or W. Each record gives: J gene, D gene, clone size, V gene, CDR3 protein, CDR3 DNA. D genes are given only for firm matches. Expanded clones are given a class, and other clones once, few, many or no size at all.

j_gene: TRBJ1-5
d_gene: NA
abundance: few
v_gene: TRBV30
CDR3aa: CAWSVTGPLNQPQHF
CDR3nt: TGTGCCTGGAGCGTTACAGGGCCACTTAATCAGCCCCAGCATTTT

j_gene: TRBJ2-3
d_gene: TRBD2
abundance: NA
v_gene: TRBV7-3
CDR3aa: CASSSPLGLAGGPTDTQYF
CDR3nt: TGTGCCAGCAGCTCCCCTCTGGGACTAGCGGGAGGGCCCACAGATACGCAGTATTTT

j_gene: TRBJ2-3
d_gene: TRBD2
abundance: NA
v_gene: TRBV29-1
CDR3aa: CSVGDRRLAGGTDTQYF
CDR3nt: TGCAGCGTTGGTGATAGGAGACTAGCGGGAGGCACAGATACGCAGTATTTT

j_gene: TRBJ2-2
d_gene: NA
abundance: many
v_gene: TRBV12-3/TRBV12-4
CDR3aa: CASSWLSRELFF
CDR3nt: TGTGCCAGCAGTTGGTTGTCCCGGGAGCTGTTTTTT

j_gene: TRBJ1-1
d_gene: NA
abundance: few
v_gene: TRBV5-1
CDR3aa: CASFRPGQNTEAFF
CDR3nt: TGCGCCAGCTTTCGGCCAGGGCAGAACACTGAAGCTTTCTTT

j_gene: TRBJ2-1
d_gene: NA
abundance: NA
v_gene: TRBV4-3
CDR3aa: CASSREATRDNEQFF
CDR3nt: TGCGCCAGCAGCCGGGAGGCTACCCGTGACAATGAGCAGTTCTTC

j_gene: TRBJ2-7
d_gene: NA
abundance: NA
v_gene: TRBV20-1
CDR3aa: CSAREGNRVLGEQYF
CDR3nt: TGCAGTGCTAGAGAGGGGAACAGGGTCCTGGGCGAGCAGTACTTC

j_gene: TRBJ1-5
d_gene: NA
abundance: many
v_gene: TRBV20-1
CDR3aa: CSATVRVAQPQHF
CDR3nt: TGCAGTGCAACCGTCAGGGTCGCCCAGCCCCAGCATTTT

j_gene: TRBJ2-1
d_gene: TRBD1
abundance: many
v_gene: TRBV27
CDR3aa: CASSSGQQADEQFF
CDR3nt: TGTGCCAGCAGTTCGGGACAGCAGGCCGATGAGCAGTTCTTC

j_gene: TRBJ1-2
d_gene: NA
abundance: few
v_gene: TRBV20-1
CDR3aa: CSAFQGSGGYTF
CDR3nt: TGCAGTGCTTTTCAGGGGTCGGGGGGCTACACCTTC

j_gene: TRBJ2-1
d_gene: TRBD2
abundance: many
v_gene: TRBV11-3
CDR3aa: CASSLGLTSGLLDEQFF
CDR3nt: TGTGCCAGCAGCTTAGGATTAACTAGCGGGTTACTCGATGAGCAGTTCTTC

j_gene: TRBJ2-1
d_gene: TRBD1
abundance: few
v_gene: TRBV20-1
CDR3aa: CSPEGQGAYNEQFF
CDR3nt: TGCAGTCCGGAGGGACAGGGAGCCTACAATGAGCAGTTCTTC

j_gene: TRBJ2-2
d_gene: TRBD1
abundance: few
v_gene: TRBV5-1
CDR3aa: CASKPEPHRGLNTGELFF
CDR3nt: TGCGCCAGTAAACCGGAACCGCACAGGGGGCTTAACACCGGGGAGCTGTTTTTT

j_gene: TRBJ2-6
d_gene: NA
abundance: few
v_gene: TRBV20-1
CDR3aa: CSASEGSGANVLTF
CDR3nt: TGCAGTGCCTCTGAGGGGTCTGGGGCCAACGTCCTGACTTTC

j_gene: TRBJ2-3
d_gene: TRBD2
abundance: few
v_gene: TRBV20-1
CDR3aa: CSATRTSETDTQYF
CDR3nt: TGCAGTGCTACCCGGACTAGCGAGACGGATACGCAGTATTTT

j_gene: TRBJ2-1
d_gene: NA
abundance: NA
v_gene: TRBV6-1
CDR3aa: CASSAFEDPHEQFF
CDR3nt: TGTGCCAGCAGTGCCTTCGAGGACCCCCATGAGCAGTTCTTC

j_gene: TRBJ2-7
d_gene: TRBD2
abundance: NA
v_gene: TRBV9
CDR3aa: CASSVGGGRISEQYF
CDR3nt: TGTGCCAGCAGCGTAGGTGGCGGGAGAATAAGCGAGCAGTACTTC

j_gene: TRBJ1-4
d_gene: NA
abundance: few
v_gene: TRBV29-1
CDR3aa: CSVADTRTTNEKLFF
CDR3nt: TGCAGCGTTGCCGACACCCGTACAACTAATGAAAAACTGTTTTTT

j_gene: TRBJ2-3
d_gene: NA
abundance: many
v_gene: TRBV28
CDR3aa: CASSLGGEITQYF
CDR3nt: TGTGCCAGCAGTTTAGGTGGGGAAATTACGCAGTATTTT

j_gene: TRBJ2-1
d_gene: NA
abundance: many
v_gene: TRBV24-1
CDR3aa: CATSDSPGLNEQFF
CDR3nt: TGTGCCACCAGTGATTCTCCTGGACTCAATGAGCAGTTCTTC

j_gene: TRBJ2-1
d_gene: TRBD2
abundance: few
v_gene: TRBV12-3/TRBV12-4
CDR3aa: CASSDGRGGGQFF
CDR3nt: TGTGCCAGCTCGGACGGGAGGGGAGGAGGGCAGTTCTTC

j_gene: TRBJ2-7
d_gene: TRBD2
abundance: few
v_gene: TRBV7-9
CDR3aa: CASTEGTSGRYEQYF
CDR3nt: TGTGCCAGCACCGAGGGGACTAGCGGGAGGTACGAGCAGTACTTC

j_gene: TRBJ2-7
d_gene: NA
abundance: few
v_gene: TRBV5-1
CDR3aa: CASSLGPGDIYEQYF
CDR3nt: TGCGCCAGCAGCTTGGGACCGGGAGACATCTACGAGCAGTACTTC

j_gene: TRBJ1-1
d_gene: NA
abundance: NA
v_gene: TRBV4-1
CDR3aa: CASSQDPGGAMNTEAFF
CDR3nt: TGCGCCAGCAGCCAAGACCCGGGGGGCGCGATGAACACTGAAGCTTTCTTT

j_gene: TRBJ2-3
d_gene: NA
abundance: NA
v_gene: TRBV12-1
CDR3aa: CASSPSTASSTDTQYF
CDR3nt: TGTGCCAGCAGCCCATCCACGGCGTCTAGCACAGATACGCAGTATTTT

j_gene: TRBJ2-3
d_gene: TRBD2
abundance: many
v_gene: TRBV6-2/TRBV6-3
CDR3aa: CASSFNPQTSVSTDTQYF
CDR3nt: TGTGCCAGCAGTTTCAACCCTCAGACTAGCGTGAGCACAGATACGCAGTATTTT

j_gene: TRBJ1-6
d_gene: TRBD1
abundance: few
v_gene: TRBV7-3
CDR3aa: CASSLKGDRPNSPLHF
CDR3nt: TGTGCCAGCAGCTTAAAAGGGGACAGACCTAATTCACCCCTCCACTTT

j_gene: TRBJ1-2
d_gene: NA
abundance: NA
v_gene: TRBV12-3/TRBV12-4
CDR3aa: CASSFGAVGYTF
CDR3nt: TGTGCCAGCAGTTTTGGGGCAGTTGGCTACACCTTC

j_gene: TRBJ2-7
d_gene: TRBD2
abundance: few
v_gene: TRBV6-1
CDR3aa: CASGLLAGGGYEQYF
CDR3nt: TGTGCCAGTGGTCTACTAGCGGGAGGGGGGTACGAGCAGTACTTC

j_gene: TRBJ2-1
d_gene: NA
abundance: many
v_gene: TRBV20-1
CDR3aa: CSAPGGQLYNEQFF
CDR3nt: TGCAGTGCTCCCGGAGGACAGTTATACAATGAGCAGTTCTTC

j_gene: TRBJ2-7
d_gene: TRBD2
abundance: few
v_gene: TRBV5-1
CDR3aa: CASSLGAGVSYEQYF
CDR3nt: TGCGCCAGCAGCTTGGGGGCGGGGGTCTCCTACGAGCAGTACTTC

j_gene: TRBJ2-2
d_gene: NA
abundance: few
v_gene: TRBV5-6
CDR3aa: CASSPKRMTGELFF
CDR3nt: TGTGCCAGCAGCCCAAAGCGTATGACCGGGGAGCTGTTTTTT

j_gene: TRBJ1-4
d_gene: NA
abundance: few
v_gene: TRBV28
CDR3aa: CASSPRREKLFF
CDR3nt: TGTGCCAGCAGTCCTAGGCGGGAAAAACTGTTTTTT

j_gene: TRBJ2-5
d_gene: NA
abundance: many
v_gene: TRBV12-3/TRBV12-4
CDR3aa: CASSDRAQYF
CDR3nt: TGTGCCAGCAGCGATAGGGCCCAGTACTTC

j_gene: TRBJ2-4
d_gene: NA
abundance: few
v_gene: TRBV28
CDR3aa: CASSSTGGVKNIQYF
CDR3nt: TGTGCCAGCAGTTCTACAGGGGGGGTCAAAAACATTCAGTACTTC